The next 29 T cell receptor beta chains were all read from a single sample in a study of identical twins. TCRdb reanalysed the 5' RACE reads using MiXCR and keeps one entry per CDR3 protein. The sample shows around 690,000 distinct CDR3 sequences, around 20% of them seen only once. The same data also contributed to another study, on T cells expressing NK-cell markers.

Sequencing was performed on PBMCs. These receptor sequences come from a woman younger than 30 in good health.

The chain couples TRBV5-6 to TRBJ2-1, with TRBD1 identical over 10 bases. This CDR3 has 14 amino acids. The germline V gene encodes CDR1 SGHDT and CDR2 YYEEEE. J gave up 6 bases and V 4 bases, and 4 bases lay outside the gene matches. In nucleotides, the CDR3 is TGTGCCAGCAGCACGGGACAGGGGAGCAATGAGCAGTTCTTC. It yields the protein CASSTGQGSNEQFF.

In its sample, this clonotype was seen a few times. CDR3 in amino acids: CASSLNHRSGEAFF. The CDR3 DNA reads TGTGCCAGCAGCTTAAATCATAGGAGCGGTGAAGCTTTCTTT. V usage is TRBV13 and J usage is TRBJ1-1; D remains ambiguous. CDR1 and CDR2 (germline): PRHDT, FYEKMQ (reference sequence). Trimming pared 2 bases from V and 7 bases from J, leaving 14 bases between. The CDR3 covers 14 residues.

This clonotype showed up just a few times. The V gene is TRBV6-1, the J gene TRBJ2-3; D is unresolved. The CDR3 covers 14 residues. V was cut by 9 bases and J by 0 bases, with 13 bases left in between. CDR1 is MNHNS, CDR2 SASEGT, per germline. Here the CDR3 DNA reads TGTGCCAGTCGCTTCTGGAGAAGCACAGATACGCAGTATTTT. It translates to CASRFWRSTDTQYF.

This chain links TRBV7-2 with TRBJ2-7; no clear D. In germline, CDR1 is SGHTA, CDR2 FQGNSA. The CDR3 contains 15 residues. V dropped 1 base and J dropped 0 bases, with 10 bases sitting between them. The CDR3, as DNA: TGTGCCAGCAGCTTAGTTCCCGATACCTCCTACGAGCAGTACTTC. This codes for CASSLVPDTSYEQYF.

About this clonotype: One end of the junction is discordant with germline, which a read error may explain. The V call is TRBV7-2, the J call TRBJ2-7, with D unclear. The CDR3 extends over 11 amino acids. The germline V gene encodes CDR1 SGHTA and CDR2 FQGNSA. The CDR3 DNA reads TGTGCCAGCAGCTTAGGGGTAGAAGGGCACTTC. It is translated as CASSLGVEGHF. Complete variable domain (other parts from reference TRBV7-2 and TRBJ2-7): GAGVSQSPSNKVTEKGKDVELRCDPISGHTALYWYRQSLGQGLEFLIYFQGNSAPDKSGLPSDRFSAERTGGSVSTLTIQRTQQEDSAVYLCASSLGVEGHFGPGTRLTVT.

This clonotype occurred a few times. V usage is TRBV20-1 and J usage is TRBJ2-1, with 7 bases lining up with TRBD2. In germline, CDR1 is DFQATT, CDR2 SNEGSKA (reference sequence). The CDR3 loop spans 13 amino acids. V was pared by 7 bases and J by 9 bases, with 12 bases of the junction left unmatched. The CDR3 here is CSVAGREGFEQFF. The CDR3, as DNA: TGCAGTGTCGCGGGCAGGGAGGGCTTTGAGCAGTTCTTC.

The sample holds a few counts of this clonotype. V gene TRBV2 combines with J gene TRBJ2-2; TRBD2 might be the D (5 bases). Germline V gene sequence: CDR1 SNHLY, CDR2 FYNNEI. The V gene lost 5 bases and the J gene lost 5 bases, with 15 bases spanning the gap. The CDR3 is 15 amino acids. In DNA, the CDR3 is TGTGCCAGCAGTCTTATAGCGAGCCGAACCGGGGAGCTGTTTTTT. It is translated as CASSLIASRTGELFF. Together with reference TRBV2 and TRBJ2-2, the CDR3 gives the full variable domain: EPEVTQTPSHQVTQMGQEVILRCVPISNHLYFYWYRQILGQKVEFLVSFYNNEISEKSEIFDDQFSVERPDGSNFTLKIRSTKLEDSAMYFCASSLIASRTGELFFGEGSRLTVL.

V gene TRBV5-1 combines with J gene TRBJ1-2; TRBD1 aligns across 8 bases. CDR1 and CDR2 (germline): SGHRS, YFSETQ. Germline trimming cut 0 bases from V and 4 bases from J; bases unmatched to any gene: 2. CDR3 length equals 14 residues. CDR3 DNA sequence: TGCGCCAGCAGCTTGGCACAGGGGGGCTATGGCTACACCTTC. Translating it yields CASSLAQGGYGYTF.

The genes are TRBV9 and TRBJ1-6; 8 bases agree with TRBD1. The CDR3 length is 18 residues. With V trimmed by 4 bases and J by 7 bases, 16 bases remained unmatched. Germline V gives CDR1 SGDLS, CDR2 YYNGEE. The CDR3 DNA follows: TGTGCCAGCAGCCAGTCCCTGGCAGGGGGCGGTGTGAATTCACCCCTCCACTTT. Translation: CASSQSLAGGGVNSPLHF.

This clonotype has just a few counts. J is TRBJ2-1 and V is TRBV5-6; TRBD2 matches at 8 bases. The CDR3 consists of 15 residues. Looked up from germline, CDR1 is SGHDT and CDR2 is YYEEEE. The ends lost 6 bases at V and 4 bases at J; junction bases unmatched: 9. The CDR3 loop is CASTQSGSFYNEQFF. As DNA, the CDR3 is TGTGCCAGCACCCAGAGCGGGAGCTTTTACAATGAGCAGTTCTTC.

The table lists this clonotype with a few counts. This CDR3 is CASSDSDGAGGNTQYF. CDR3 in DNA: TGTGCCAGCAGTGACTCGGACGGGGCCGGTGGAAATACGCAGTATTTT. The V call is TRBV6-4, the J call TRBJ2-3, with D perhaps given as TRBD1 or TRBD2 (5 bases each). Deletions cut 0 bases from V and 7 bases from J, with 17 bases between. This CDR3 has 16 amino acids. Germline V lookup: CDR1 MRHNA, CDR2 SNTAGT.

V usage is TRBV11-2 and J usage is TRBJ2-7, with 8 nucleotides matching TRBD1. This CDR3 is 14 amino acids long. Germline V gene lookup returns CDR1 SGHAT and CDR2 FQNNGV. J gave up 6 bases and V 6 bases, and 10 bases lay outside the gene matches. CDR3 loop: CASSIGQGASEQYF. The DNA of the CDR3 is TGTGCCAGCAGTATAGGGCAGGGGGCCTCCGAGCAGTACTTC.

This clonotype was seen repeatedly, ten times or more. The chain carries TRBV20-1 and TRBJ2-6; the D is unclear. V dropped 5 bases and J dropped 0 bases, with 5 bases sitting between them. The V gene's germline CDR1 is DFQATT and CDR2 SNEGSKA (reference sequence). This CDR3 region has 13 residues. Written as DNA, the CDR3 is TGCAGTGCTGATGTCTCTGGGGCCAACGTCCTGACTTTC. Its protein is CSADVSGANVLTF.

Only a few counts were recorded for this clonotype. CDR3 sequence reads: CASRLNWDTEAFF. In nucleotides, the CDR3 is TGTGCCAGCAGATTAAACTGGGACACTGAAGCTTTCTTT. This chain connects TRBV12-3 or TRBV12-4 to TRBJ1-1; D is uncertain. Trimming removed 6 bases from V and 3 bases from J, with 11 bases in between. CDR3 length: 13 amino acids.

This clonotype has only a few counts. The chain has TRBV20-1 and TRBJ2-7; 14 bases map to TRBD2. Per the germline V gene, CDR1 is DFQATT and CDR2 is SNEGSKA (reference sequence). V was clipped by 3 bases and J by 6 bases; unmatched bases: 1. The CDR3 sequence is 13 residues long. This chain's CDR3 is CSARGTSGGEQYF. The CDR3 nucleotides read TGCAGTGCTAGGGGGACTAGCGGGGGCGAGCAGTACTTC.

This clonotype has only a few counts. This CDR3 is CASSLALQGLGNQPQHF. CDR3 nucleotides: TGTGCCAGCAGCTTAGCGCTTCAAGGGCTGGGAAATCAGCCCCAGCATTTT. The chain links TRBV7-8 to TRBJ1-5; unclear D gene. The CDR3 consists of 17 residues. Germline V gene data show CDR1 as SGHVS and CDR2 as FQNEAQ. V was shortened by 0 bases and J by 4 bases, with 16 bases between the two germline ends.

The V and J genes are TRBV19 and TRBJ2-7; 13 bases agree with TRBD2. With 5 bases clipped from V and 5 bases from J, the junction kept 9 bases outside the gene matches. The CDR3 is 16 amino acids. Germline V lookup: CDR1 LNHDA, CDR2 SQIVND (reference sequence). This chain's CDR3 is CASSETGGLAGDEQYF. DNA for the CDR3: TGTGCCAGTAGTGAGACCGGAGGACTAGCGGGAGACGAGCAGTACTTC.

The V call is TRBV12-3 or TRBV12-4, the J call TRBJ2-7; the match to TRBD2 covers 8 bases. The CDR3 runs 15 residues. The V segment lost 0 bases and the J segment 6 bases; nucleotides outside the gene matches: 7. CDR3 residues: CASSLAPGLVFEQYF. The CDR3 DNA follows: TGTGCCAGCAGTTTAGCGCCGGGACTAGTATTCGAGCAGTACTTC.

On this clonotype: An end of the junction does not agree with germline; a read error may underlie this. CDR3: CASSIGQGAFASIDTQYF. The CDR3 DNA follows: TGCGCCAGCAGCATCGGACAGGGGGCCTTCGCTAGCATAGATACGCAGTATTTT. The gene calls are TRBV5-1 and TRBJ2-3; 11 nucleotides line up with TRBD1. The CDR3 covers 18 residues. CDR1 is SGHRS and CDR2 is YFSETQ in the germline V gene. Based on the CDR3 plus reference TRBV5-1 and TRBJ2-3, the full variable domain is KAGVTQTPRYLIKTRGQQVTLSCSPISGHRSVSWYQQTPGQGLQFLFEYFSETQRNKGNFPGRFSGRQFSNSRSEMNVSTLELGDSALYLCASSIGQGAFASIDTQYFGPGTRLTVL.

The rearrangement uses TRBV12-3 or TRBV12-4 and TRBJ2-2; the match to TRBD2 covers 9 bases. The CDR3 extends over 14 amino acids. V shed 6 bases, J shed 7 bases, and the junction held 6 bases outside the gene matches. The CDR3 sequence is CASSSSGIRGELFF. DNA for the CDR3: TGTGCCAGCAGCTCTAGCGGGATACGCGGGGAGCTGTTTTTT.

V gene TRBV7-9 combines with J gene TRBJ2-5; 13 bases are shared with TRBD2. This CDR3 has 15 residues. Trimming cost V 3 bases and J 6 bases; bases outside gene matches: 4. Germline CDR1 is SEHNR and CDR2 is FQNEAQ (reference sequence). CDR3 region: CASSFGTSGVKTQYF. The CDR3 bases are TGTGCCAGCAGCTTTGGGACTAGCGGGGTAAAGACCCAGTACTTC.

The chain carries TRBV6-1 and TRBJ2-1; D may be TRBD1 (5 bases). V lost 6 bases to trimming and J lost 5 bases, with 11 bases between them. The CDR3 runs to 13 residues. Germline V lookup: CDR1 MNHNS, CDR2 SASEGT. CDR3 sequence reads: CASRGAVNNEQFF. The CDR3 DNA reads TGTGCCAGCAGAGGGGCGGTAAACAATGAGCAGTTCTTC.

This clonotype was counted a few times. The CDR3 DNA follows: TGCGCCAGCAGCTTTGGTAACGCGAGGGCAGATACGCAGTATTTT. Protein product: CASSFGNARADTQYF. The chain recombines TRBV5-1 with TRBJ2-3; D perhaps matches TRBD2 (5 bases). Germline-derived CDR1 and CDR2 are SGHRS and YFSETQ. V was cut by 2 bases and J by 4 bases, with 14 bases left in between. CDR3 length: 15 residues.

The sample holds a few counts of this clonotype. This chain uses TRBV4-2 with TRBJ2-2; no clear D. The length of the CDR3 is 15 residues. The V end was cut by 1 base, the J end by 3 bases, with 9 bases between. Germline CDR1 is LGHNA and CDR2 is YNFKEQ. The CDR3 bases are TGTGCCAGCAGCCAAGGAGTACAACACACCGGGGAGCTGTTTTTT. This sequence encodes CASSQGVQHTGELFF.

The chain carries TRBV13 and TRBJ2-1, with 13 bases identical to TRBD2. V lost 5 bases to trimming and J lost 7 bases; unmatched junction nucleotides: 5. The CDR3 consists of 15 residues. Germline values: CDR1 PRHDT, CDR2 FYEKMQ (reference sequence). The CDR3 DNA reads TGTGCCAGCAGCCTTGGGACTAGCGGGGCGAATGAGCAGTTCTTC. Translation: CASSLGTSGANEQFF.

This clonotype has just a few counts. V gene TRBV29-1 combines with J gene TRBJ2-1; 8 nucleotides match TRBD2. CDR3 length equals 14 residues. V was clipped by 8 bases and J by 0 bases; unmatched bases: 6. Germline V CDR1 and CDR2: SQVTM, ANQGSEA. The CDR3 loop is CSSKRGRSYNEQFF. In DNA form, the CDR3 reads TGCAGCTCGAAGCGGGGGCGCTCCTACAATGAGCAGTTCTTC.

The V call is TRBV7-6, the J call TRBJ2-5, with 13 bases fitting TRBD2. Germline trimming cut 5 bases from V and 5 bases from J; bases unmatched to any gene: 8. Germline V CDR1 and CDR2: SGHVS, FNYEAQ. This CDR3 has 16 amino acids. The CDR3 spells CASSRGTSGALETQYF. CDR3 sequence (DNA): TGTGCCAGCAGCAGAGGGACTAGCGGGGCCCTGGAGACCCAGTACTTC.

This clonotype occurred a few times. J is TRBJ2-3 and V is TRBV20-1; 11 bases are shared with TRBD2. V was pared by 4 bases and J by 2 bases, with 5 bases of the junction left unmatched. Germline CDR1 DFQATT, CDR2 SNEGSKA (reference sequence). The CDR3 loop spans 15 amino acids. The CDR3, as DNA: TGCAGTGCTACAGGACTAGCGGGCAACACAGATACGCAGTATTTT. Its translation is CSATGLAGNTDTQYF.

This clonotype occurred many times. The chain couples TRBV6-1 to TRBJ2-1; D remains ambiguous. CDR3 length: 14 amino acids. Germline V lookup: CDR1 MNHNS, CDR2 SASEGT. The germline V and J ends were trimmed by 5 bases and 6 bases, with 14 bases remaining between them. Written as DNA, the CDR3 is TGTGCCAGCAGTCTCCGTCGGCAGCGCAATGAGCAGTTCTTC. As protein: CASSLRRQRNEQFF.